This T cell receptor (beta chain) stems from a study of identical twins. Study-level points and caveats: Zero-insertion findings could be partly confounded by invariant cells (MAIT and iNKT cells).

With 4 bases clipped from V and 8 bases from J, the junction kept 19 bases outside the gene matches. This CDR3 is 18 amino acids long. Germline-derived CDR1 and CDR2 are SGHVS and FNYEAQ. TCRdb reprocessed the 5' RACE reads via MiXCR and lists one record per CDR3 protein. The profile shows 470,000 or so distinct CDR3 sequences, around 24% of them singletons. Remarks on this clonotype: Its antigen is undetermined.

These records were also assigned to another study, of T cells expressing NK-cell markers.

V usage is TRBV7-6 and J usage is TRBJ2-1; 8 positions match TRBD2. This receptor was obtained from a young woman in good health. The sequencing input was CD4+ T cells sorted from blood. CDR3 sequence: CASSWPPEGSGSADEQFF. CDR3 nucleotides: TGTGCCAGCAGCTGGCCCCCTGAGGGAAGCGGGAGTGCAGATGAGCAGTTCTTC.